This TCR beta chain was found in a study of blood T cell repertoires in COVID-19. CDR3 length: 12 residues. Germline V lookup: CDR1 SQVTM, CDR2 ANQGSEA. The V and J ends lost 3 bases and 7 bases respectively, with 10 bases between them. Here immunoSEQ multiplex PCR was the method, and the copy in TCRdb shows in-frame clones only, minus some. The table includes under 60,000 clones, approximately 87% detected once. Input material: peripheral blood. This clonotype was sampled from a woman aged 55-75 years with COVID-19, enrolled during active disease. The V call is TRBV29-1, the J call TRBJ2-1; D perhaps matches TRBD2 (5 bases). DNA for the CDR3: TGCAGCGTTGATCCCGGGAAAAATGAGCAGTTCTTC. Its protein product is CSVDPGKNEQFF.